This record covers a single T cell receptor (beta chain). Its antigen is unknown. This specimen belongs to a study of STAT3 mutations in large granular lymphocyte leukemia. Assay used: immunoSEQ multiplex PCR; TCRdb lists only in-frame clones, some missing. The table includes a few thousand clones, under 55% detected once. The CDR3 sequence is 13 residues long. Germline lookup yields CDR1 GTSNPN and CDR2 SVGIG (reference sequence). Trimming shortened V by 2 bases and J by 5 bases, and 9 bases separated the two germline ends. Findings and caveats of the study: In T-cell large granular lymphocyte leukemia, about half of patients showed multiple immunodominant subclonotypes.

The chain uses TRBV30 and TRBJ2-2; D is undetermined. This sequence was found in a man aged 55 to 70 with T-cell large granular lymphocyte leukemia. Some clones in this sample may be carry-over from other donors' samples. The sequencing sample was made of peripheral blood mononuclear cells. The CDR3, as DNA: TGTGCCTGGAGTTTCGGCATAACCGGGGAGCTGTTTTTT. This codes for CAWSFGITGELFF.